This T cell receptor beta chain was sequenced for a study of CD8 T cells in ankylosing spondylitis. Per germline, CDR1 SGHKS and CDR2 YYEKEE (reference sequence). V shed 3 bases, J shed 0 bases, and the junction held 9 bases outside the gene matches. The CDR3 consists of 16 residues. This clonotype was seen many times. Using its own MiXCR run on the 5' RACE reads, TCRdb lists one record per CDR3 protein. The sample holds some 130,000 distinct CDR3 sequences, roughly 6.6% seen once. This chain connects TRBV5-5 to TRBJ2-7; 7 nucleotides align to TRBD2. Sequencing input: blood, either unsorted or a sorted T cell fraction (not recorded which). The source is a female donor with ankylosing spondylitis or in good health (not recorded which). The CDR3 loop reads CASSYALAEASYEQYF. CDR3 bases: TGTGCCAGCAGCTACGCCCTAGCGGAGGCCTCCTACGAGCAGTACTTC. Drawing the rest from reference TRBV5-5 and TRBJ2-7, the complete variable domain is DAGVTQSPTHLIKTRGQQVTLRCSPISGHKSVSWYQQVLGQGPQFIFQYYEKEERGRGNFPDRFSARQFPNYSSELNVNALLLGDSALYLCASSYALAEASYEQYFGPGTRLTVT.